The present T cell receptor beta chain was sequenced within a study of T cell responses to AZD1222 COVID-19 vaccine. Assay: immunoSEQ multiplex PCR; the TCRdb copy retains only in-frame clones and omits some. The sample records around 140,000 clones, about 92% being singletons. Sequences were derived from peripheral blood, sampled on day 0 of AZD1222 vaccination. The TCR sequence derives from an adult in good health.

The CDR3 loop reads CASTRGGTGNTGELFF. The DNA of the CDR3 is TGTGCCAGCACCCGAGGGGGGACAGGTAACACCGGGGAGCTGTTTTTT. The rearrangement joins TRBV9 to TRBJ2-2; TRBD1 matches 8 bases. The CDR3 totals 16 residues. The V gene end was trimmed by 6 bases and the J gene end by 2 bases; junction bases not matched to a gene: 9. Germline-derived CDR1 and CDR2 are SGDLS and YYNGEE.